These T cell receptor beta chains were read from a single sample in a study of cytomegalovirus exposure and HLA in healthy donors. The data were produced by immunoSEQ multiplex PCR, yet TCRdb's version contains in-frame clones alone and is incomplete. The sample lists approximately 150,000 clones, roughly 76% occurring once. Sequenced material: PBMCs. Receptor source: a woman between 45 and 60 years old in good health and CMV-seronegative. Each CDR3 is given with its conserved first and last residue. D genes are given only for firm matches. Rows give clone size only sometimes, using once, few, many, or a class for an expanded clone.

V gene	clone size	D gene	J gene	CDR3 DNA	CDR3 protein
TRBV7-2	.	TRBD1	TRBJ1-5	TGTGCCAGCAGCTTAGACAGGGGCGGCAATCAGCCCCAGCATTTT	CASSLDRGGNQPQHF
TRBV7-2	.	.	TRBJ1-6	TGTGCCAGCAGCTTAGCGGACACTACTTCGGGCTCACCCCTCCACTTT	CASSLADTTSGSPLHF
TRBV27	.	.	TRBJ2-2	TGTGCCAGCAGAGCGGAAGGAGCCCAGTACACCGGGGAGCTGTTTTTT	CASRAEGAQYTGELFF
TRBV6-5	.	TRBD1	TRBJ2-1	TGTGCCAGCAGTCGACAGGGGGAGCAGTTCTTC	CASSRQGEQFF
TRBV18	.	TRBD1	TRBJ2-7	TGTGCCAGCTCGGACTTGGACAGGGGATACTACGAGCAGTACTTC	CASSDLDRGYYEQYF
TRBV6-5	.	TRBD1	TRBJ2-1	TGTGCCAGCAAGGACAGGGGGGATTCGGAGCAGTTCTTC	CASKDRGDSEQFF
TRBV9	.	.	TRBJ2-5	TGTGCCAGCAGCGCCCGGACAAACCAAGAGACCCAGTACTTC	CASSARTNQETQYF
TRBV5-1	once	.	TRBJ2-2	TGCGCCAGCAGCACCAGGGTCGCCGGGGAGCTGTTTTTT	CASSTRVAGELFF
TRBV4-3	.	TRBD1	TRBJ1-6	TGCGCCAGCAGCCAAAGGGGACAGGGGAATTCACCCCTCCACTTT	CASSQRGQGNSPLHF
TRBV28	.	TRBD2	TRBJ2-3	TGTGCCAGCAGCCTTAGGACTAGCGGATCAGATACGCAGTATTTT	CASSLRTSGSDTQYF
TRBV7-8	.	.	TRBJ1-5	TGTGCCAGCAGCCATGAGGCGGCCGAAAATCAGCCCCAGCATTTT	CASSHEAAENQPQHF
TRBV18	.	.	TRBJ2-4	TGTGCCAGCTCACCACGGCAGGGGCTAAACATTCAGTACTTC	CASSPRQGLNIQYF
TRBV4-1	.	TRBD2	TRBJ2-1	TGCGCCAGCAGCCGCGGACTAGCGGGGGACAATGAGCAGTTCTTC	CASSRGLAGDNEQFF
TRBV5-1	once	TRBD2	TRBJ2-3	TGCGCCAGCAGCGAACCCGGACTAGCGGGAGATAGCACAGATACGCAGTATTTT	CASSEPGLAGDSTDTQYF
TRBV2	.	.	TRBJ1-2	TGTGCCAGCATTCAGGGAACTAACTATGGCTACACCTTC	CASIQGTNYGYTF
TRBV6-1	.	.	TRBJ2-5	TGTGCCAGCAGTGTCACTAGATTCGCAGAGACCCAGTACTTC	CASSVTRFAETQYF
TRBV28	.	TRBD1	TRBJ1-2	TGTGCCAGCAGTAGAACAGGGGGCGCGGGCTATGGCTACACCTTC	CASSRTGGAGYGYTF
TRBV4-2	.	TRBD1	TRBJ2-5	TGTGCCAGCAGCCAATCACAGGGGGCTGGAGAGACCCAGTACTTC	CASSQSQGAGETQYF
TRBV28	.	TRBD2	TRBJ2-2	TGTGCCAGCAGTTTAGGACTAGCGGGAGGAACCGGGGAGCTGTTTTTT	CASSLGLAGGTGELFF
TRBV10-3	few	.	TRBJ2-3	TGTGCCATGGGGCTGGGAGATACGCAGTATTTT	CAMGLGDTQYF
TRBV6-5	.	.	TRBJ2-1	TGTGCCAGCAGCCGAGCGGCAGATTACAATGAGCAGTTCTTC	CASSRAADYNEQFF
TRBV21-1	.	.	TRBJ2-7	TGTGCCAGCGCATGTGGGGACAGTTGGGGGGAGCAGTACTTC	CASACGDSWGEQYF
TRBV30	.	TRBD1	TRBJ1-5	TGTGCCTGTACACCGGGACAGGGGGCAAATCAGCCCCAGCATTTT	CACTPGQGANQPQHF
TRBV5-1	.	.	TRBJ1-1	TGCGCCAGCAGCCCCTCCGGGGTGGGTGGGACTGAAGCTTTCTTT	CASSPSGVGGTEAFF
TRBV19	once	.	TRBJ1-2	TGTGCCAGTAGTATAAGGGCCAGGGTTCGGGGCTACACCTTC	CASSIRARVRGYTF
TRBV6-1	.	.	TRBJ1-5	TGTGCCAGCAGTGAGGGGGGTGGCAGGCGACAGCCCCAGCATTTT	CASSEGGGRRQPQHF
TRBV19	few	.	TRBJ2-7	TGTGCCAGCCTTCCGAGGCGGGAGCAGTACTTC	CASLPRREQYF
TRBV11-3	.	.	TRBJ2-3	TGTGCCAGCATGGCCTCCAACACAGATACGCAGTATTTT	CASMASNTDTQYF
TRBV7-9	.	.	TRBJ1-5	TGTGCCAGCACCCTTGACGAGGGACAGCCCCAGCATTTT	CASTLDEGQPQHF
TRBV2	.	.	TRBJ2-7	TGTGCCAGCAGTTCCCGACCCAACTACGAGCAGTACTTC	CASSSRPNYEQYF
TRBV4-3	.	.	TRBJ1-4	TGCGCCAGCAGCCAAAACAGTGGCTCCGAAAAACTGTTTTTT	CASSQNSGSEKLFF
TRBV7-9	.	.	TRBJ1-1	TGTGCCAGCAGCCGCGGGTATAGTCAAGCTTTCTTT	CASSRGYSQAFF
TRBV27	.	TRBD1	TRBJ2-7	TGTGCCAGCAGTTCGAGGACAGGGGTCTACGAGCAGTACTTC	CASSSRTGVYEQYF
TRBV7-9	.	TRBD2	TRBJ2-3	TGTGCCAGCAGCTCAGAACTAGCGGGGGCGGCAGATACGCAGTATTTT	CASSSELAGAADTQYF